This TCR beta chain emerged from a study of CD8+CD57+ T cells in acquired aplastic anemia. This clonotype was picked up many times. All patients picked for sequencing had shown, by flow cytometry, an expansion of CD8+CD57+ cells. V dropped 4 bases and J dropped 4 bases, with 10 bases sitting between them. This CDR3 comprises 12 residues. Looked up from germline, CDR1 is GTSNPN and CDR2 is SVGIG (reference sequence). The TCR beta profiling, which covered VDJ combination and CDR3 sequence, was carried out using genomic DNA as the template. TCRdb re-called the reads through MiXCR, storing one row per CDR3 protein. Seen here are 200,000 to 250,000 distinct CDR3 sequences, about 60% observed once, and the top ten hold about 60%.

The TCR was taken from a human donor with aplastic anemia. Material for sequencing was sorted CD4+, CD8+, or CD8+CD57+ T cells (not recorded which) from PBMCs. This chain connects TRBV30 to TRBJ1-1, with D unresolved. The CDR3 nucleotides are TGTGCCTGGACCCAACCGGGCACTGAAGCTTTCTTT. This encodes CAWTQPGTEAFF.